Listed below are T cell receptor beta chains from one sample, sequenced in a study of blood T cell repertoires in COVID-19. Measured with immunoSEQ multiplex PCR; TCRdb has only the in-frame clones, and not every one. Of 130,000 or so clones in the sample, around 88% were seen once. Sequencing input: peripheral blood. Every receptor here comes from a woman aged 55 to 70 with acute or convalescent COVID-19. The CDR3 runs from the conserved cysteine through the conserved F or W. Fields, in order: V gene, J gene, CDR3 protein.

v_call: TRBV12-3/TRBV12-4
j_call: TRBJ2-7
cdr3_aa: CASSKDRYHEQYF

v_call: TRBV2
j_call: TRBJ2-3
cdr3_aa: CASSAIRWDSNTDTQYF

v_call: TRBV19
j_call: TRBJ1-1
cdr3_aa: CASSIGSTEAFF

v_call: TRBV13
j_call: TRBJ2-7
cdr3_aa: CASSFSGGAIYEQYF

v_call: TRBV7-8
j_call: TRBJ2-5
cdr3_aa: CASSAGLAGGKTQYF

v_call: TRBV4-3
j_call: TRBJ2-7
cdr3_aa: CASSSYQGFEQYF

v_call: TRBV7-2
j_call: TRBJ1-5
cdr3_aa: CASSLGVSQPQHF

v_call: TRBV10-3
j_call: TRBJ1-2
cdr3_aa: CAISETGRINYGYTF

v_call: TRBV30
j_call: TRBJ2-1
cdr3_aa: CAWSVERGVHNEQFF

v_call: TRBV4-3
j_call: TRBJ1-3
cdr3_aa: CASSQGRGRPGNTIYF

v_call: TRBV5-1
j_call: TRBJ2-7
cdr3_aa: CASSLVSPGYEQYF

v_call: TRBV6-2/TRBV6-3
j_call: TRBJ2-7
cdr3_aa: CASSYLSPDMDYEQYF

v_call: TRBV7-2
j_call: TRBJ2-3
cdr3_aa: CASSLGIGGADTQYF

v_call: TRBV27
j_call: TRBJ2-7
cdr3_aa: CASSLSGRGTYEQYF

v_call: TRBV3-1/TRBV3-2
j_call: TRBJ2-7
cdr3_aa: CASSHTGGFAYEQYF

v_call: TRBV5-6
j_call: TRBJ1-2
cdr3_aa: CASSFSDRGTYGYTF

v_call: TRBV5-1
j_call: TRBJ1-4
cdr3_aa: CASSPGTGREKLFF

v_call: TRBV27
j_call: TRBJ1-1
cdr3_aa: CASSPWDRLFTEAFF

v_call: TRBV5-5
j_call: TRBJ1-1
cdr3_aa: CASSSGQGMDTEAFF

v_call: TRBV4-2
j_call: TRBJ1-2
cdr3_aa: CASSQDRDWLYGYTF

v_call: TRBV2
j_call: TRBJ1-2
cdr3_aa: CASRGQARGAYGYTF

v_call: TRBV4-2
j_call: TRBJ1-1
cdr3_aa: CASSRWGGGMNTEAFF

v_call: TRBV6-4
j_call: TRBJ1-2
cdr3_aa: CASSDSRVSGYTF

v_call: TRBV30
j_call: TRBJ2-3
cdr3_aa: CAWSTGNWGTDTQYF

v_call: TRBV3-1/TRBV3-2
j_call: TRBJ1-2
cdr3_aa: CASSDRADYGYTF

v_call: TRBV5-6
j_call: TRBJ2-1
cdr3_aa: CASSFGLAGNEQFF